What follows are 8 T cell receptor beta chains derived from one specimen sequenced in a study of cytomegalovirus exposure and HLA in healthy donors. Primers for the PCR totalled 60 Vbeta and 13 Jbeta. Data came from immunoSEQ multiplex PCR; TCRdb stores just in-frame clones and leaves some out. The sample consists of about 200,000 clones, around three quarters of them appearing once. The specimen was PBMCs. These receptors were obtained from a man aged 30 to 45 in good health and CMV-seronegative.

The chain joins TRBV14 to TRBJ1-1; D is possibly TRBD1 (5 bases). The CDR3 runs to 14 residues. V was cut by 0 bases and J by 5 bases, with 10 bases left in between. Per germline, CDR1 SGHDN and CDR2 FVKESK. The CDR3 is CASSQDYGTTEAFF. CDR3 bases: TGTGCCAGCAGCCAAGATTACGGGACTACTGAAGCTTTCTTT. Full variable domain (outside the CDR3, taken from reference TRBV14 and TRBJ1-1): EAGVTQFPSHSVIEKGQTVTLRCDPISGHDNLYWYRRVMGKEIKFLLHFVKESKQDESGMPNNRFLAERTGGTYSTLKVQPAELEDSGVYFCASSQDYGTTEAFFGQGTRLTVV.

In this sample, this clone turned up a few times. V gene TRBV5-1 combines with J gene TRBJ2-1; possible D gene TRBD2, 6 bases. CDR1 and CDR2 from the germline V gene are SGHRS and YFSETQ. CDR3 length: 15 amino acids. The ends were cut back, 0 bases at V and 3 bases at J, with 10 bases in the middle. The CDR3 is CASSLETAGYNEQFF. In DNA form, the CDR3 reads TGCGCCAGCAGCTTGGAGACAGCGGGCTACAATGAGCAGTTCTTC.

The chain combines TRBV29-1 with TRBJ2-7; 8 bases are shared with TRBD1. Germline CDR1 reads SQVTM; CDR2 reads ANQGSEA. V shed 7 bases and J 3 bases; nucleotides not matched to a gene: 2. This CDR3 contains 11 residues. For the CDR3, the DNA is TGCAGCGGGGGACAGGACTACGAGCAGTACTTC. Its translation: CSGGQDYEQYF.

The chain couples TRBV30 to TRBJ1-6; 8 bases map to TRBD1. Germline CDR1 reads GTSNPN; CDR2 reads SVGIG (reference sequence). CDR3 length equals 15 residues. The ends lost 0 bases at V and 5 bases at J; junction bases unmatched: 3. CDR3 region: CAWSVLTGDNSPLHF. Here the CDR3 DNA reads TGTGCCTGGAGTGTACTGACAGGGGATAATTCACCCCTCCACTTT.

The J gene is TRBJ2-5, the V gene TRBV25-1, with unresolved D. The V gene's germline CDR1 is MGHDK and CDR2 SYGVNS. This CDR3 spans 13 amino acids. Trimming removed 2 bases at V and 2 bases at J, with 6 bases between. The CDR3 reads CASSEPKQETQYF. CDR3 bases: TGTGCCAGCAGTGAACCCAAACAAGAGACCCAGTACTTC.

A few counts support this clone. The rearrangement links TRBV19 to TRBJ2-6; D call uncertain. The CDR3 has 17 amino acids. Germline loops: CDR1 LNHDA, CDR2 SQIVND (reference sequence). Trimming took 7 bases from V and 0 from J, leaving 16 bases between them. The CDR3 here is CASKIGTTSSGANVLTF. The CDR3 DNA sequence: TGTGCCAGTAAAATCGGCACTACCAGCTCTGGGGCCAACGTCCTGACTTTC.

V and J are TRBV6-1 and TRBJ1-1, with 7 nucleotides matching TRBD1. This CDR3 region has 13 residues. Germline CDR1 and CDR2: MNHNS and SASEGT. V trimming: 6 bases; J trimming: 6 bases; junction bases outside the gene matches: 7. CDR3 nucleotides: TGTGCCAGCAGCCCCAGGGGGTACGCTGAAGCTTTCTTT. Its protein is CASSPRGYAEAFF.

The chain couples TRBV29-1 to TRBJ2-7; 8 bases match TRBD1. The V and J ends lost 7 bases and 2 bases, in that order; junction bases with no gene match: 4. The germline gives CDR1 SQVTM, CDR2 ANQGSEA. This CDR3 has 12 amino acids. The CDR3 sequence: CSAPDRAYEQYF. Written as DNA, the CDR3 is TGCAGCGCCCCGGACAGGGCCTACGAGCAGTACTTC.